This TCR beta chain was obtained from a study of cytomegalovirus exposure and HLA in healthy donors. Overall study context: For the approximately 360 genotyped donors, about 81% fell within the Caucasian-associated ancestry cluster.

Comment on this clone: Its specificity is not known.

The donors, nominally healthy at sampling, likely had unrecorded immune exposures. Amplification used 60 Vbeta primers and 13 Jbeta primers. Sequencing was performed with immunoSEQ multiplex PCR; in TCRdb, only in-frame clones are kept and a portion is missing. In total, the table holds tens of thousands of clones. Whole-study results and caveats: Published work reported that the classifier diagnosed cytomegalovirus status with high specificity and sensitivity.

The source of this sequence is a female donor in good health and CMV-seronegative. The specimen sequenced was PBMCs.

CDR3 region: CASSQDSRGGSTGANVLTF. The DNA of the CDR3 is TGTGCCAGCAGCCAAGATAGTCGGGGCGGGAGTACTGGGGCCAACGTCCTGACTTTC. The gene calls are TRBV4-2 and TRBJ2-6; 7 nucleotides match TRBD2. V dropped 0 bases and J dropped 2; count of bases not matched to a gene: 10. The CDR3 totals 19 residues. Germline CDR1 reads LGHNA; CDR2 reads YNFKEQ.